Each of the 15 T cell receptor beta chains below was sequenced from the same sample in a study of spatial heterogeneity in lung cancer (dated by TCRdb to between 2019 and 2020). In light of the paper, this sample's time point label describes: sample taken at primary tumor resection. Whole RNA extracted from tumor and nontumor lung tissue, or from cryopreserved PBMC samples, was used for TCR sequencing without cell sorting. The library was made by 5' RACE. Sequencing used a NextSeq 500. The public reads were reprocessed in TCRdb via fastp at Q25 and MiXCR, keeping in-frame beta chains. Entries are consolidated by CDR3 protein sequence, retaining the most common genes and DNA. For this sample there are some 85,000 distinct CDR3 sequences; around 21% appear just once. 5% to 8% of the sample is held by the ten biggest clonotypes. The sample consisted of PBMCs, taken at surgery. These TCRs come from a male donor with early-stage non-small cell lung cancer.

This rearrangement joins TRBV30 to TRBJ1-2, with 9 nucleotides matching TRBD1. The ends lost 8 bases at V and 2 bases at J; junction bases unmatched: 6. This CDR3 is 13 amino acids long. Germline V gene data show CDR1 as GTSNPN and CDR2 as SVGIG (reference sequence). The CDR3 sequence is CALQTGGNYGYTF. CDR3 sequence (DNA): TGTGCCCTACAAACAGGGGGCAACTATGGCTACACCTTC.

This CDR3 reads CASSFRGVRKTRDRSEQYF. The CDR3 DNA is TGTGCCAGCAGTTTTAGGGGGGTCAGAAAGACTAGGGACCGATCCGAGCAGTACTTC. This chain links TRBV27 with TRBJ2-7; either TRBD1 or TRBD2 may fit D (6 bases each). The V and J ends lost 3 bases and 6 bases respectively, with 30 bases between them. CDR3 length: 19 residues. The germline V gene has CDR1 MNHEY and CDR2 SMNVEV (reference sequence).

The genes are TRBV21-1 and TRBJ2-7; TRBD1 is the table's D call, not checked against the DNA. TRBV21-1 is annotated as a pseudogene. This CDR3 region has 15 residues. CDR3 residues: CASSARQVLLQEQYF. CDR3 DNA sequence: TGTGCCAGCAGCGCCAGACAGGTTCTCCTACAGGAGCAGTACTTC.

This clonotype was seen ten or more times. The rearrangement uses TRBV20-1 and TRBJ1-6; D is ambiguous. There are 15 residues in the CDR3. CDR1 and CDR2 (germline): DFQATT, SNEGSKA (reference sequence). Trimming cost V 1 base and J 6 bases, with 13 bases left between them. The CDR3 DNA sequence: TGCAGTGCTAGAGCGGCTCAGCTAGCTAATTCACCCCTCCACTTT. Protein: CSARAAQLANSPLHF.

The table lists this clonotype with many counts. J is TRBJ2-1 and V is TRBV5-6; 9 positions agree with TRBD1. Germline loops: CDR1 SGHDT, CDR2 YYEEEE. J was trimmed by 14 bases and V by 5 bases; bases with no gene match: 8. This CDR3 is 12 amino acids long. DNA for the CDR3: TGTGCCAGCAGTTCAACAGGGGGCAGGGAGTTCTTC. Its translation: CASSSTGGREFF. The variable domain in full, completed from reference TRBV5-6 and TRBJ2-1, reads DAGVTQSPTHLIKTRGQQVTLRCSPKSGHDTVSWYQQALGQGPQFIFQYYEEEERQRGNFPDRFSGHQFPNYSSELNVNALLLGDSALYLCASSSTGGREFFGPGTRLTVL.

The table lists this clonotype with many counts. This chain joins TRBV11-2 and TRBJ2-3; the D gene is possibly TRBD2 (6 bases). V was trimmed by 1 base and J by 4 bases, leaving 9 bases between them. CDR1 and CDR2 (germline): SGHAT, FQNNGV. The CDR3 runs to 14 residues. CDR3: CASSLGDLADTQYF. CDR3 DNA: TGTGCCAGCAGCTTAGGGGACTTGGCAGATACGCAGTATTTT.

This clonotype has just a few counts. The chain carries TRBV30 and TRBJ1-2; TRBD1 matches 9 bases. V lost 0 bases and J lost 3; bases outside the gene matches: 8. The CDR3 extends over 16 amino acids. Germline V CDR1 and CDR2: GTSNPN, SVGIG (reference sequence). The CDR3 nucleotides read TGTGCCTGGAGTGTATGGGGGACAGGGACCTACTATGGCTACACCTTC. Translating it yields CAWSVWGTGTYYGYTF. The full variable domain, rest sourced from reference TRBV30 and TRBJ1-2, is SQTIHQWPATLVQPVGSPLSLECTVEGTSNPNLYWYRQAAGRGLQLLFYSVGIGQISSEVPQNLSASRPQDRQFILSSKKLLLSDSGFYLCAWSVWGTGTYYGYTFGSGTRLTVV.

This clonotype was detected a few times. J is TRBJ2-3 and V is TRBV9; 8 nucleotides align to TRBD1. CDR3 size: 15 residues. With V trimmed by 3 bases and J by 2 bases, 5 bases remained unmatched. The germline CDR1 and CDR2 sequences are SGDLS and YYNGEE. CDR3 sequence: CASSGRTGTTDTQYF. The CDR3 DNA is TGTGCCAGCAGCGGAAGGACAGGGACCACAGATACGCAGTATTTT.

This clonotype was observed a few times. This chain connects TRBV5-4 to TRBJ1-1; TRBD1 might be the D (5 bases). The length of the CDR3 is 13 residues. Germline loops: CDR1 SGHNT, CDR2 YYREEE (reference sequence). Trimming removed 1 base at V and 7 bases at J, with 11 bases between. The DNA of the CDR3 is TGTGCCAGCAGCTTGTACGGGGCGGGTGAAGCTTTCTTT. Translation: CASSLYGAGEAFF.

The genes are TRBV4-3 and TRBJ1-1; maybe TRBD1 (5 bases). The V gene lost 0 bases and the J gene lost 4 bases, with 15 bases spanning the gap. Germline loops: CDR1 LGHNA, CDR2 YSLEER. The CDR3 covers 16 residues. The CDR3 bases are TGCGCCAGCAGCCAAGAATCGGGGCGAGTTAGCACTGAAGCTTTCTTT. It yields the protein CASSQESGRVSTEAFF.

This clonotype was picked up a small number of times. The chain couples TRBV5-1 to TRBJ2-7; TRBD2 is a possible D gene (5 bases). Germline V gives CDR1 SGHRS, CDR2 YFSETQ. V was pared by 0 bases and J by 2 bases, with 12 bases between. The CDR3 runs 15 residues. Written as DNA, the CDR3 is TGCGCCAGCAGCTTGGAAAGCGGATCTCCCTACGAGCAGTACTTC. It yields the protein CASSLESGSPYEQYF.

This clonotype was observed many times. The genes are TRBV20-1 and TRBJ1-1; 9 bases fit TRBD1. Germline CDR1 is DFQATT and CDR2 is SNEGSKA (reference sequence). The CDR3 consists of 13 residues. J lost 5 bases, V lost 2 bases, and 3 bases had no gene match. DNA for the CDR3: TGCAGTGCTAGATTGACAGGGGGGACTGAAGCTTTCTTT. Amino acids: CSARLTGGTEAFF.

This clonotype was observed a handful of times. The chain is built from TRBV6-2 or TRBV6-3 and TRBJ1-1, with D unresolved. This CDR3 has 13 amino acids. Trimming cost V 6 bases and J 1 base, with 9 bases left between them. CDR1 and CDR2 (germline): MNHEY, SVGEGT. This CDR3 is CASSPDWNTEAFF. CDR3 in DNA: TGTGCCAGCAGCCCCGACTGGAACACTGAAGCTTTCTTT.

V usage is TRBV5-1 and J usage is TRBJ2-3; TRBD1 aligns across 9 bases. Unmatched junction bases numbered 5, after V lost 4 bases and J lost 5 bases. Germline lookup yields CDR1 SGHRS and CDR2 YFSETQ. The CDR3 contains 14 residues. The CDR3 DNA reads TGCGCCAGCAGCCTCAGGACAGGGGAAGATACGCAGTATTTT. Residues: CASSLRTGEDTQYF.

This clonotype was observed a few times. The CDR3 here is CSAFLAGGEQYF. DNA of the CDR3: TGCAGCGCCTTCCTAGCGGGAGGGGAGCAGTACTTC. This rearrangement joins TRBV29-1 to TRBJ2-7; 12 bases agree with TRBD2. With 7 bases clipped from V and 7 bases from J, the junction kept 5 bases outside the gene matches. The CDR3 covers 12 residues. CDR1 and CDR2 (germline): SQVTM, ANQGSEA.